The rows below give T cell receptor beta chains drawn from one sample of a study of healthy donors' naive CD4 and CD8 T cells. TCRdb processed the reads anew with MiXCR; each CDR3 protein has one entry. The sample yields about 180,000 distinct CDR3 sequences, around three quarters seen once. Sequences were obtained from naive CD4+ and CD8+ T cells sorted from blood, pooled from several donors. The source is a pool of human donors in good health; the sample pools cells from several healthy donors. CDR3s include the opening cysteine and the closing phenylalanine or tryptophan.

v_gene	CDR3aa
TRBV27	CASSLYQGMGYGYTF
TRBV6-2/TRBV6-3	CASSPSRVDEQFF
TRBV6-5	CASSYDRERGNTIYF
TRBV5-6	CASSFSGKAGFF
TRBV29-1	CSVEGLAGNEQFF
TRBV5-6	CASSADRLTYQETQYF
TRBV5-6	CASSLWARGLPDYNEQFF
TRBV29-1	CSVVLAGAHEQYF
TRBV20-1	CSARGDQTDTQYF
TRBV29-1	CSAGKGLAITGELFF
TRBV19	CASSIDASPLHF
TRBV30	CAWSVRGQGYERYF
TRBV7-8	CASSPGLAGASSTDTQYF
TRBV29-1	CSVGAQLGFTEAFF
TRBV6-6	CASSPGAGVANVLTF
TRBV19	CASSMNGRGYEQYF
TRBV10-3	CAISEVTSGRAEEQFF
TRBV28	CASSHIGLTNEQFF
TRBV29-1	CSVQTSGSYEQYF
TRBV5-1	CASSSISGGAYEQYF
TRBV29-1	CSVEGLAGGGYNEQFF
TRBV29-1	CSVQVPSGSPYLEQYF
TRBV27	CASSSGGGYTF
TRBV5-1	CASMGGTRGLGTEAFF
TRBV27	CASSFGGSTEAFF
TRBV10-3	CAISESRSYEQYF
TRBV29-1	CSVEAEYQETQYF
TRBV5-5	CASSWGHLGWFF